This T cell receptor (beta chain) originates from a study of shared clonotypes between healthy human individuals. Profiled with immunoSEQ multiplex PCR; TCRdb holds only in-frame clones, not every one. The table shows fewer than 2.5 million clones, with 90% to 95% occurring only once. The sequence was obtained from a man aged 18 to 35 in good health. Some clones in this sample may be carry-over from other donors' samples. Specimen: naive CD4+ T cells from PBMCs. As to subset: CD45RA+ positively selected.

The DNA of the CDR3 is TGTGCCAGCAGCGTCAGGGGAGAGAAGCGGAACACTGAAGCTTTCTTT. It encodes CASSVRGEKRNTEAFF. V gene TRBV9 combines with J gene TRBJ1-1; weak D call: TRBD1 (6 bases). This CDR3 has 16 residues. V lost 2 bases to trimming and J lost 1 base, with 15 bases between them. The germline CDR1 and CDR2 sequences are SGDLS and YYNGEE.